A single sample gave rise to the 19 T cell receptor beta chains below, sequenced in a study of Tregs in tolerant kidney transplant recipients. Assay used: immunoSEQ multiplex PCR; TCRdb lists only in-frame clones, some missing. The sample yields hundreds of thousands of clones, about four fifths seen once. Material: CD4+ T cells from blood. Every receptor here comes from a human donor in good health.

This chain links TRBV9 with TRBJ2-7, with 9 bases that match TRBD1. V was pared by 6 bases and J by 6 bases, with 13 bases of the junction left unmatched. Germline CDR1 and CDR2: SGDLS and YYNGEE. The CDR3 totals 15 residues. Here the CDR3 reads CASNLGQGTSLEQYF. CDR3 nucleotides: TGTGCCAGCAACCTAGGACAGGGGACCTCTCTCGAGCAGTACTTC. Full variable domain (remainder filled in from reference TRBV9 and TRBJ2-7): DSGVTQTPKHLITATGQRVTLRCSPRSGDLSVYWYQQSLDQGLQFLIQYYNGEERAKGNILERFSAQQFPDLHSELNLSSLELGDSALYFCASNLGQGTSLEQYFGPGTRLTVT.

This clone was seen a single time. The chain joins TRBV11-2 to TRBJ2-7; D remains unclear. The germline gives CDR1 SGHAT, CDR2 FQNNGV. The CDR3 is 15 amino acids. Trimming took 7 bases from V and 3 from J, leaving 19 bases between them. The CDR3 sequence: CASTPLTGDSYEQYF. The CDR3 coding sequence is TGTGCCAGCACCCCTCTGACGGGCGATAGCTACGAGCAGTACTTC.

The chain is built from TRBV2 and TRBJ1-2; D unclear. Germline lookup yields CDR1 SNHLY and CDR2 FYNNEI. The CDR3 length is 9 residues. V lost 6 bases and J 11 bases, leaving 7 bases between the germline ends. The CDR3 protein is CASSERYTF. CDR3 nucleotides: TGTGCCAGCAGCGAGAGGTACACCTTC. Drawing the rest from reference TRBV2 and TRBJ1-2, the complete variable domain is EPEVTQTPSHQVTQMGQEVILRCVPISNHLYFYWYRQILGQKVEFLVSFYNNEISEKSEIFDDQFSVERPDGSNFTLKIRSTKLEDSAMYFCASSERYTFGSGTRLTVV.

This chain links TRBV7-8 with TRBJ2-2; possibly TRBD1 for D (5 bases). Germline CDR1 SGHVS, CDR2 FQNEAQ. CDR3 length equals 16 residues. Deletions cut 5 bases from V and 4 bases from J, with 17 bases between. The CDR3 protein is CASSTLTRRGTGELFF. The CDR3 DNA reads TGTGCCAGCAGCACACTAACCCGAAGGGGCACCGGGGAGCTGTTTTTT.

The rearrangement uses TRBV29-1 and TRBJ1-2; unclear D gene. The CDR3 is 11 amino acids. Trimming left V 6 bases short and J 8 bases short, with 13 bases between. CDR1 SQVTM and CDR2 ANQGSEA come from the germline V gene. The CDR3 DNA follows: TGCAGCGTGACCGGGCGGGCCGGCTACACCTTC. Protein product: CSVTGRAGYTF.

The J gene is TRBJ2-7, the V gene TRBV5-5, with D uncertain. Germline CDR1 and CDR2: SGHKS and YYEKEE (reference sequence). With 5 bases removed from V and 2 bases from J, the gap between germline ends came to 8 bases. There are 12 residues in the CDR3. The DNA of the CDR3 is TGTGCCAGCAGGGACGGTACCTACGAGCAGTACTTC. Translating gives CASRDGTYEQYF.

This clone occurred a few times. The rearrangement uses TRBV6-5 and TRBJ2-7; tentative D call: TRBD2 (5 bases). From germline, CDR1 is MNHEY and CDR2 SVGAGI. V lost 4 bases and J lost 3, with 10 bases in between. The CDR3 is 13 amino acids. The CDR3 nucleotides read TGTGCCAGCAGTTTCACCCGGGGCTACGAGCAGTACTTC. Translating gives CASSFTRGYEQYF.

In this sample, this clone turned up once. The J gene is TRBJ2-7, the V gene TRBV11-2; 7 nucleotides line up with TRBD2. The CDR3 length is 15 residues. CDR1 is SGHAT and CDR2 is FQNNGV in the germline V gene. The V and J ends lost 1 base and 3 bases, in that order; junction bases with no gene match: 6. CDR3 in DNA: TGTGCCAGCAGCTTAGCTCCGGGGGGAAACTACGAGCAGTACTTC. This gives the protein CASSLAPGGNYEQYF.

The chain couples TRBV19 to TRBJ2-7, with 9 bases matching TRBD2. Germline values: CDR1 LNHDA, CDR2 SQIVND (reference sequence). The trim removed 4 bases at V and 1 base at J, leaving 2 bases unmatched. This CDR3 comprises 14 residues. CDR3 DNA: TGTGCCAGTAGTAAGCTAGCGGGGTCCTACGAGCAGTACTTC. Residues: CASSKLAGSYEQYF.

The chain uses TRBV5-1 and TRBJ2-1; D is unresolved. Between the trimmed V and J ends, which lost 5 bases and 2 bases, there was a span of 11 bases. Germline V CDR1 and CDR2: SGHRS, YFSETQ. There are 14 residues in the CDR3. CDR3 in DNA: TGCGCCAGCAGTCTGAGTGGACCCTACAATGAGCAGTTCTTC. Its protein product is CASSLSGPYNEQFF.

The CDR3 bases are TGTGCCAGCAGTGAGCACATCTTCTCCTACAATGAGCAGTTCTTC. Translating it yields CASSEHIFSYNEQFF. The rearrangement links TRBV6-1 to TRBJ2-1, with D unclear. V was pared by 3 bases and J by 0 bases, with 9 bases between. CDR3 length: 15 amino acids. CDR1 and CDR2 from the germline V gene are MNHNS and SASEGT.

Note on this clone: Additional DNA sequences in this sample encode the identical CDR3. This sequence joins TRBV6-5 and TRBJ1-1, with D hard to call. The germline CDR1 and CDR2 sequences are MNHEY and SVGAGI. V shed 6 bases and J shed 1 base, with 9 bases lying between them. This CDR3 is 13 amino acids long. The CDR3 DNA reads as TGTGCCAGCAGCCCACCGGGGAACACTGAAGCTTTCTTT. It encodes CASSPPGNTEAFF.

This sequence joins TRBV5-6 and TRBJ1-2, with a possible D match to TRBD1 (6 bases). This CDR3 comprises 13 residues. Per the germline V gene, CDR1 is SGHDT and CDR2 is YYEEEE. Trimming removed 0 bases from V and 6 bases from J, with 9 bases in between. The CDR3 DNA reads as TGTGCCAGCAGCTTGGGGACAGCCCATGGCTACACCTTC. Translating it yields CASSLGTAHGYTF.

This clone was detected a few times. This chain connects TRBV6-5 to TRBJ2-3; TRBD2 agrees at 9 bases. J was trimmed by 4 bases and V by 2 bases; bases with no gene match: 7. CDR1 is MNHEY and CDR2 is SVGAGI in the germline V gene. The CDR3 is 16 amino acids. The CDR3 spells CASSYTLAGAADTQYF. The CDR3 coding sequence is TGTGCCAGCAGTTACACGTTAGCGGGAGCCGCAGATACGCAGTATTTT.

The CDR3 spells CASSHPRASGGGGQYF. CDR3 sequence (DNA): TGTGCCAGCAGCCATCCTCGCGCTAGCGGGGGCGGGGGGCAGTACTTC. The chain links TRBV4-2 to TRBJ2-7; 10 nucleotides agree with TRBD2. The CDR3 has 16 residues. Germline-derived CDR1 and CDR2 are LGHNA and YNFKEQ. Trimming took 3 bases from V and 9 from J; bases not matched to a gene: 14.

In its sample, this clone was seen once. The CDR3 sequence is CASGLQRAEAFF. DNA for the CDR3: TGTGCTAGTGGTTTGCAGAGGGCTGAAGCTTTCTTT. The rearrangement links TRBV12-5 to TRBJ1-1; unclear D gene. Germline CDR1 reads LGHNT; CDR2 reads FRNRAP. The CDR3 runs to 12 residues. The V end lost 2 bases, the J end lost 6 bases, and 7 bases lay between the germline ends.

The chain has TRBV18 and TRBJ2-1; D is unclear. The CDR3 is 14 residues long. The germline gives CDR1 KGHSH, CDR2 LQKENI. The V gene lost 3 bases and the J gene lost 5 bases, with 11 bases spanning the gap. The CDR3 nucleotides read TGTGCCAGCTCACCGACGACTCAGAACAATGAGCAGTTCTTC. Translated, it gives CASSPTTQNNEQFF.

CDR3 in DNA: TGTGCCTGGAGTGAAGGACAGTTACTAGCCAAAAACATTCAGTACTTC. The encoded protein is CAWSEGQLLAKNIQYF. This chain uses TRBV30 with TRBJ2-4; D is perhaps TRBD1 (6 bases). The CDR3 spans 16 residues. V lost 1 base to trimming and J lost 0 bases, with 13 bases between them. CDR1 GTSNPN and CDR2 SVGIG come from the germline V gene (reference sequence). Combining the CDR3 with reference TRBV30 and TRBJ2-4 gives the whole variable domain SQTIHQWPATLVQPVGSPLSLECTVEGTSNPNLYWYRQAAGRGLQLLFYSVGIGQISSEVPQNLSASRPQDRQFILSSKKLLLSDSGFYLCAWSEGQLLAKNIQYFGAGTRLSVL.

This chain's CDR3 is CASSRLEGQGNYGYTF. The CDR3 DNA follows: TGTGCCAGCTCACGACTGGAGGGACAGGGCAACTATGGCTACACCTTC. This sequence joins TRBV18 and TRBJ1-2, with TRBD1 matching 9 bases. Germline loops: CDR1 KGHSH, CDR2 LQKENI. The CDR3 runs 16 residues. J was trimmed by 2 bases and V by 4 bases; bases with no gene match: 8.